This T cell receptor (beta chain) was sequenced during a study of T-cell reconstitution after alpha-beta-depleted transplantation in children. Broader study findings: T-cell counts and diversity were attributed mostly to newly produced T cells one year after transplant. Several patients had high TCRbeta diversity at day 60; it came from surviving recipient T cells and thymic progenitors. Alpha-beta T cells about two months after transplant reportedly derived from several hundred expanded graft clones.

With respect to this clonotype: The antigen is not known.

Unique molecular identifiers were used to barcode this TCRbeta library. TCRdb independently ran MiXCR on the PCR reads; one entry per CDR3 protein. The sample lists approximately 520,000 distinct CDR3 sequences; around 10% were seen once. Trimming cost V 4 bases and J 4 bases, with 12 bases left between them. This CDR3 is built from 13 residues. The germline CDR1 and CDR2 sequences are DFQATT and SNEGSKA (reference sequence). This sequence originates from a female patient aged 2-9 years who had a stem cell transplant for aplastic anemia, so the T cells may come from the graft donor. The sequenced sample was PBMCs, mostly from graft donor cells, obtained 180 days after TCRalphabeta/CD19-depleted stem cell transplant. The chain joins TRBV20-1 to TRBJ2-3; D is unresolved. DNA of the CDR3: TGCAGTGCTAATGGGCACCGCGCAGATACGCAGTATTTT. Its translation: CSANGHRADTQYF.